This T cell receptor (beta chain) was captured in a study of beta chain features in type 1 diabetes. Notes on the study in general: TCRB CDR3 length was moderately but significantly reduced in all four CD4+ subsets of Type 1 diabetes patients.

In the case of this clone: Its specificity is not known.

Based on CD45RO/CCR7/CD25/CD127/CD95/CD27, CD4+ regulatory, stem cell-like memory, naive and central memory cells were sorted. This CDR3 has 13 residues. Trimming stripped 5 bases from V and 0 bases from J, with 7 bases between. Germline V gene lookup returns CDR1 SGHAT and CDR2 FQNNGV. Every bit of the isolated RNA underwent reverse transcription, so sequencing read expressed TCRB transcripts. The method was immunoSEQ multiplex PCR; TCRdb's version includes in-frame clones alone and lacks a portion of them. The sample shows nearly 350,000 clones, around 9% of them seen only once. The source material was central memory CD4+ T cells from blood. J is TRBJ1-1 and V is TRBV11-2, with D unresolved. The source is a man in his thirties or forties with type 1 diabetes. The CDR3 DNA follows: TGTGCCAGCAGCCCAACAATGAACACTGAAGCTTTCTTT. This sequence encodes CASSPTMNTEAFF. Full variable domain (rest looked up from reference TRBV11-2 and TRBJ1-1): EAGVAQSPRYKIIEKRQSVAFWCNPISGHATLYWYQQILGQGPKLLIQFQNNGVVDDSQLPKDRFSAERLKGVDSTLKIQPAKLEDSAVYLCASSPTMNTEAFFGQGTRLTVV.